This T cell receptor (beta chain) was captured in a study of T cells in Graves' hyperthyroidism and ophthalmopathy (dated by TCRdb to 2018 to 2020). Regarding the research as a whole: Peripheral blood was collected at initial diagnosis, before any treatment. A discovery cohort of about a hundred patients, approximately 45 with Graves' ophthalmopathy and approximately 55 with stable Graves' hyperthyroidism, was used to find distinguishing TCR V-J signatures. Prospective prediction of ophthalmopathy was tested in an independent validation cohort consisting of roughly 20 hyperthyroidism patients and over 15 patients who later progressed to ophthalmopathy. The 100 or so discovery patients were randomly split 7:3 into training and test sets. The study also compared thyroid tissue and blood T-cell repertoires from a handful of Graves' hyperthyroidism patients. After blood sampling, hyperthyroidism patients were treated with methimazole at a starting dose of 30 mg daily, and ophthalmopathy patients were treated with high-dose intravenous methylprednisolone. The paper reports TCR Vbeta CDR3 sequencing of 140 or so peripheral blood samples: some 41 ophthalmopathy, about 75 hyperthyroidism and some 17 progressor patients. What the work shows at the level of the full study, not this receptor alone: No statistical method was used to fix the sample size in advance, and group allocation was not hidden from the investigators. Most expanded thyroid clonotypes (frequency above 0.001) were also detected in blood, suggesting blood repertoires may reflect thyroid immune responses. In validation, the model predicted progression to ophthalmopathy with approximately 71% sensitivity and around 72% specificity, a median of 6.5 months before onset. A model built on a 13 V-J signature distinguished ophthalmopathy from stable hyperthyroidism, reaching around 90% sensitivity and around 81% specificity in cross-validation and 80%/75% in testing.

Hyperthyroidism patients were newly diagnosed, with disease duration under 2 months, and aged 18 to 65 years. Any patient with an uncontrolled infection, another autoimmune disease, pregnancy or lactation was excluded. Diagnoses relied on clinical symptoms, serum thyroxine and TRAb, thyroid ultrasound and orbital computed tomography. For progressor patients, blood was drawn at the first diagnosis of hyperthyroidism, before any ophthalmopathy symptoms had appeared. PBMCs were separated from roughly 10 ml of fresh peripheral blood using Ficoll-Paque density gradient centrifugation. Progressor patients were initially diagnosed with Graves' hyperthyroidism and developed ophthalmopathy during follow-up. Total RNA was extracted with Trizol reagent, and quality was checked on an Agilent 2100 Bioanalyzer. This clonotype was counted many times. Its antigen is currently not known. No per-base quality is available; no much larger clone lies one base away.

Reading the germline V gene gives CDR1 SNHLY and CDR2 FYNNEI. Compared with germline, V lacks 3 bases and J lacks 0 bases; bases without a gene match: 2. The CDR3 sequence holds 15 residues, the cysteine and phenylalanine included. Solely the CDR3 DNA is kept, with 45 bases framed from the first base. The TCR beta CDR3 regions were amplified from RNA transcripts. The TCR CDR3 was subjected to a first round of RT-PCR using the HTBI primer set and the Qiagen OneStep RT-PCR kit. Libraries were constructed in a second round of multiplex PCR, after which size selection and purification were carried out. Sequencing of the libraries was done on an Illumina HiSeq2000 using paired-end 100 bp reads. In the paper's pipeline: Raw data were processed with SOAPnuke, discarding reads with adapters, uncalled bases, mean Phred below 15, or no exact constant-primer or identifier match. High-quality paired reads were merged using COPE v1.2.5, and each unique nucleotide sequence was defined as a clonotype. MiTCR v1.1 was used to align clonotypes to the IMGT TRBV, TRBD and TRBJ reference segments. The analysis was restricted to V-J combinations with a frequency above 0.0001, which together covered around 99% of the repertoires. The TCS score was defined as the ratio of F50 (clonal expansion) to E x V (chaos), calculated using BLOSUM62-based TCRdist between CDR3 peptides within each V-J. Welch's t-statistics and random forest reduced 500 to 550 V-J features to 13, which were used in a naive Bayes classifier (R e1071). The raw public data were reprocessed by TCRdb itself: fastp quality trimming at Q25, MiXCR clonotype calling, in-frame beta chains only. Here each entry gathers all rows of one CDR3 protein and keeps the most common genes and DNA. The V and J calls shown here were made by TCRdb, not taken from the authors' results. For this sample there are more than 550,000 distinct CDR3 sequences; approximately 18% appear just once. Approximately 15% of the sample is held by the ten biggest clonotypes.

The source of this sequence is a woman aged 45-59 years with Graves' hyperthyroidism that later progressed to Graves' ophthalmopathy. The rearranged segments are TRBV2 and TRBJ1-5; 7 nucleotides in the junction match TRBD1. Sequencing input: blood. Read as DNA, the sequence is TGTGCCAGCAGTGACGGGACAGTTAGCAATCAGCCCCAGCATTTT. It translates as CASSDGTVSNQPQHF.